This T cell receptor beta chain is from a study of T cell repertoires in cytomegalovirus infection. Overall study: Evidence of both CMV infection and a matching HLA type came from public TCR beta signatures. General observations from the study: Using cumulative public TCR beta family frequency, the authors identified those who carried CMV together with the relevant HLA. What dominated the ex vivo response were HLA-C-restricted CMV-specific TCR beta clonotypes.

TCRdb called the reads again in MiXCR, with one record for every CDR3 protein. The data show approximately 490,000 distinct CDR3 sequences, with 11% seen just once and about 9.4% held by the top ten. With regard to this clonotype: As yet, its antigen is unknown.

V was pared by 4 bases and J by 11 bases, with 2 bases of the junction left unmatched. CDR3 length equals 12 residues. Germline V gene lookup returns CDR1 SNHLY and CDR2 FYNNEI. The chain joins TRBV2 to TRBJ2-6; TRBD1 matches at 7 bases. This receptor was taken from a human donor in good health (CMV status not recorded). Some clones in this sample may be carry-over from other donors' samples. Sequencing used PBMCs. This chain's CDR3 is CASSADRDVLTF. The CDR3 coding sequence is TGTGCCAGCAGTGCCGACAGGGACGTCCTGACTTTC. Together with reference TRBV2 and TRBJ2-6, the CDR3 gives the full variable domain: EPEVTQTPSHQVTQMGQEVILRCVPISNHLYFYWYRQILGQKVEFLVSFYNNEISEKSEIFDDQFSVERPDGSNFTLKIRSTKLEDSAMYFCASSADRDVLTFGAGSRLTVL.